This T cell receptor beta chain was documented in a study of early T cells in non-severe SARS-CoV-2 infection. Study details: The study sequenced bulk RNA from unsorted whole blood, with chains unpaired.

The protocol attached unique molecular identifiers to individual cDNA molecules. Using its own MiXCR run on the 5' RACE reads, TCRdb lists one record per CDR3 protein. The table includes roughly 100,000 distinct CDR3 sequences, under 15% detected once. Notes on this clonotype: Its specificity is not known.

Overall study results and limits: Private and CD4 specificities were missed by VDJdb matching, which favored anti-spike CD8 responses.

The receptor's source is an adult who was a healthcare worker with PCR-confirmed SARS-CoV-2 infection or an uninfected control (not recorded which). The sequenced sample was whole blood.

The CDR3 loop is CSAPGLAGGGRDTQYF. The DNA of the CDR3 is TGCAGTGCTCCGGGACTAGCGGGGGGTGGGAGAGATACGCAGTATTTT. The chain uses TRBV20-1 and TRBJ2-3; 15 bases agree with TRBD2. CDR1 is DFQATT and CDR2 is SNEGSKA in the germline V gene (reference sequence). With V trimmed by 5 bases and J by 5 bases, 8 bases remained unmatched. The CDR3 sequence is 16 residues long.